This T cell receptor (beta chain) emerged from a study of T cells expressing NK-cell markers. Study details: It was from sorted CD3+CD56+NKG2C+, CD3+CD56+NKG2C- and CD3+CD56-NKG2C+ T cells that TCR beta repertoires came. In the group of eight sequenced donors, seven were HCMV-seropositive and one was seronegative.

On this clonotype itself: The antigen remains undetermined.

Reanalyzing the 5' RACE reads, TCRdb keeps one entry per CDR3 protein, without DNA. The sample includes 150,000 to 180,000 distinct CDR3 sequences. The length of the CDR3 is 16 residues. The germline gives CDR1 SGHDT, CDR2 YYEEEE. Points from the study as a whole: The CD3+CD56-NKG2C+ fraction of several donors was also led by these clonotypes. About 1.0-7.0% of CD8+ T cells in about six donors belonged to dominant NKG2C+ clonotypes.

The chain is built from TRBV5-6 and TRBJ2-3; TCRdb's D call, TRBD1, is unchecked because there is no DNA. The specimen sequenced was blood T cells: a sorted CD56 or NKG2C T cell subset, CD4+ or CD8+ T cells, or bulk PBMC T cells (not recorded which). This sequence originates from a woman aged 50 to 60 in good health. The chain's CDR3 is CASSPVGQGGTDTQYF. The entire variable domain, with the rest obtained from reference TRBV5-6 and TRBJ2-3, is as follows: DAGVTQSPTHLIKTRGQQVTLRCSPKSGHDTVSWYQQALGQGPQFIFQYYEEEERQRGNFPDRFSGHQFPNYSSELNVNALLLGDSALYLCASSPVGQGGTDTQYFGPGTRLTVL.